This TCR beta chain was documented in a study of T-cell memory formation after mild COVID-19. Overall study: Clustering of TCRs was largely donor specific. The study, taken as a whole, reports: A balance of CD4 and CD8 characterized clones contracting day 15 to 85, whereas later expanders leaned CD4+. Still unconfirmed is whether the second-wave clones peaking on day 37 recognized SARS-CoV-2.

A 5'RACE reaction primed in the constant segment made cDNA libraries of TCR alpha and TCR beta, and these carried sample barcodes and UMIs. TCRdb re-called the 5' RACE reads through MiXCR, storing one row per CDR3 protein. The sample has roughly 500,000 distinct CDR3 sequences; 20% are singletons. In germline, CDR1 is GTSNPN, CDR2 SVGIG (reference sequence). CDR3 length: 14 amino acids. The V and J ends lost 5 bases and 8 bases, in that order; junction bases with no gene match: 10. The sample holds a few counts of this clonotype. The antigen is unknown. The sequencing sample was made of PBMCs or a T cell subset sorted from them (not recorded which). The J gene is TRBJ1-5, the V gene TRBV30; 9 nucleotides align to TRBD1. This TCR was recovered from an adult woman who had mild COVID-19 (a few samples of this study predate the infection). Cell type and time point are not known. In DNA form, the CDR3 reads TGTGCCTGGGACAGGGGGACGTCAGCAGAGCCCCAGCATTTT. It is translated as CAWDRGTSAEPQHF.